This T cell receptor (beta chain) is from a study of CXCR3-negative and CXCR3-positive naive CD8 T cells (dated by TCRdb to about 2019). For context, the study as a whole: In total, around 150 million TRB reads were obtained, or roughly 1.5 +/- 0.3 million reads per library. Diversity and physicochemical repertoire analyses covered about a dozen donors pooled from two independent experiments. TRBV-TRBJ cluster analysis included naive subsets from five or six donors and memory cells from 3 donors. Summary of the overall study and its limitations: TRB CDR3s from CXCR3-positive naive cells showed higher hydrophobicity (lower Kidera factor 4), lower energy, and higher strength and volume indices than CXCR3-negative naive cells. Both naive subsets had comparably high repertoire diversity, while memory CD8+ T cells had much lower repertoire diversity. Freshly isolated PBMCs were used for most assays because CXCR3 expression partially decreased after cryopreservation. Within the same donor, TRBV-TRBJ usage looked similar between naive CXCR3-negative and CXCR3-positive cells, but memory cells had distinct patterns. Because surface CD5, which has been linked to self-reactivity in mice, was comparable between naive subsets, TCR interaction strength was also inferred from TRB CDR3 physicochemical properties.

Notes on this clonotype: Its antigen remains undetermined.

The listed sequencing device is NextSeq 550. The Human TCR Profiling Kit (MiLaboratory) was used to prepare UMI-labeled 5' RACE TRB cDNA libraries. cDNA synthesis used the entire amount of extracted RNA, and PCR amplification then used the entire amount of cDNA produced. Libraries were prepared in parallel using an identical number of PCR cycles. The paper's processing steps were these. MIGEC and MiXCR extracted about 53,000 +/- 10,000 unique UMI-labeled TRB cDNA molecules per library, requiring at least two reads per UMI. An average of roughly 40,000 +/- 10,000 functional in-frame TRB CDR3 nucleotide clonotypes without stop codons was found per library. After downsampling to 5000 UMI-labeled TRB molecules per sample, diversity metrics, including normalized Shannon-Wiener and Chao1, were computed in VDJtools. For the central five CDR3 residues, VDJtools calculated physicochemical properties weighted by clonotype size, namely interaction energy, strength, volume and Kidera factor 4. The reads, reprocessed by TCRdb, yield one row per CDR3 protein sequence and no DNA. The V and J calls and clone size come from TCRdb's table, not from the authors' own analysis. This sample's table lists approximately 83,000 distinct CDR3 sequences. Around 1.7% of the sample is held by the ten biggest clonotypes.

For each CD8+ T cell subset, flow sorting was done in triplicate, and a few hundred thousand cells per subset went directly into RLT lysis buffer. To keep memory contaminants out, a stringent definition of naive CD8+ T cells was applied: CD45RO-CCR7+CD27+CD95-. Standard density gradient centrifugation was used to isolate peripheral blood mononuclear cells from buffy coats. A FACSAria III was used to flow-sort naive CXCR3-negative and CXCR3-positive CD8+ T cells. Total RNA was extracted from sorted cells with an RNeasy Mini Kit. The material sequenced was naive CXCR3- CD8+ T cells from blood. The cell subset or site label here, explained by the study, means: CD45RO-CCR7+CD27+CD95- naive CD8+ T cells lacking CXCR3 (TNR3-). This clonotype was obtained from a human donor in good health. Some clones in this sample may be carry-over from other donors' samples.

The CDR3 protein sequence reads: CVSSLDRDSAEQYF. The chain is encoded by TRBV5-6 joined to TRBJ2-7; the D gene TCRdb calls, TRBD1, cannot be checked with no DNA. From its cysteine to its phenylalanine, the CDR3 spans 14 amino acids. The nucleotide record is missing. Based on the germline V gene, the CDR1 and CDR2 sequences are SGHDT and YYEEEE. Joined to the reference TRBV5-6 and TRBJ2-7 proteins, this CDR3 gives the full variable domain: DAGVTQSPTHLIKTRGQQVTLRCSPKSGHDTVSWYQQALGQGPQFIFQYYEEEERQRGNFPDRFSGHQFPNYSSELNVNALLLGDSALYLCVSSLDRDSAEQYFGPGTRLTVT.